The 28 T cell receptor beta chains presented below share a single source sample, sequenced in a study of blood T cell repertoires in COVID-19. The repertoire was sequenced with immunoSEQ multiplex PCR; TCRdb's copy has only in-frame clones and lacks some. The table has a few hundred thousand clones, 65% to 90% seen once. The sequenced material came from peripheral blood. These receptors originate from a man aged 50-59 years with acute or convalescent COVID-19.

V and J are TRBV18 and TRBJ2-7, with D unclear. Germline values: CDR1 KGHSH, CDR2 LQKENI. The CDR3 is 13 residues long. Trimming took off 3 bases at V and 1 base at J, with 7 bases between the two ends. DNA of the CDR3: TGTGCCAGCTCACCGGGCACTTCCTACGAGCAGTACTTC. Protein product: CASSPGTSYEQYF.

The gene calls are TRBV5-1 and TRBJ1-1; D possibly corresponds to TRBD1 (6 bases). V was pared by 2 bases and J by 9 bases, with 11 bases between. This CDR3 is 12 amino acids long. Germline V gene lookup returns CDR1 SGHRS and CDR2 YFSETQ. The CDR3 DNA follows: TGCGCCAGCAGCTTAGAGCAGGGGCAAGCTTTCTTT. It codes for CASSLEQGQAFF.

The CDR3 DNA reads as TGTGCCAGCAGGAGGTCGGGGATCACAGATACGCAGTATTTT. It yields the protein CASRRSGITDTQYF. V and J are TRBV2 and TRBJ2-3; possible D gene TRBD2, 5 bases. The CDR3 loop spans 14 amino acids. The V end was cut by 6 bases, the J end by 2 bases, with 12 bases between. Germline values: CDR1 SNHLY, CDR2 FYNNEI.

The J gene is TRBJ1-1, the V gene TRBV30, with D uncertain. Trimming left V 0 bases short and J 1 base short, with 6 bases between. Germline V lookup: CDR1 GTSNPN, CDR2 SVGIG (reference sequence). CDR3 length: 13 residues. CDR3 amino acids: CAWSVFWNTEAFF. The CDR3 DNA reads as TGTGCCTGGAGTGTCTTCTGGAACACTGAAGCTTTCTTT. The variable domain in full, with the rest retrieved from reference TRBV30 and TRBJ1-1, is SQTIHQWPATLVQPVGSPLSLECTVEGTSNPNLYWYRQAAGRGLQLLFYSVGIGQISSEVPQNLSASRPQDRQFILSSKKLLLSDSGFYLCAWSVFWNTEAFFGQGTRLTVV.

The chain employs TRBV30 and TRBJ2-1; TRBD2 might be the D (6 bases). There are 13 residues in the CDR3. Trimming stripped 3 bases from V and 8 bases from J, with 14 bases between. Germline loops: CDR1 GTSNPN, CDR2 SVGIG (reference sequence). The CDR3, as DNA: TGTGCCTGGAGCCTAGGGACTCGGGATGAGCAGTTCTTC. Amino acids: CAWSLGTRDEQFF.

V and J are TRBV5-5 and TRBJ1-1, with 8 bases fitting TRBD1. This CDR3 has 16 amino acids. Germline V lookup: CDR1 SGHKS, CDR2 YYEKEE (reference sequence). V dropped 2 bases and J dropped 0; count of bases not matched to a gene: 6. In nucleotides, the CDR3 is TGTGCCAGCAGCTTCAGACAGGGGAGGATGAACACTGAAGCTTTCTTT. Translating it yields CASSFRQGRMNTEAFF.

CDR3 coding DNA: TGTGCCAGCAGCCCCAGGGGTTTGGGCACTGGGGAAGCTTTCTTT. This sequence encodes CASSPRGLGTGEAFF. This chain uses TRBV5-5 with TRBJ1-1; TRBD1 is a possible D gene (6 bases). The CDR3 runs 15 residues. V lost 4 bases and J 8 bases, leaving 21 bases between the germline ends. Germline lookup yields CDR1 SGHKS and CDR2 YYEKEE (reference sequence).

This chain joins TRBV4-2 and TRBJ2-5, with 12 bases lining up with TRBD2. Germline trimming cut 4 bases from V and 1 base from J; bases unmatched to any gene: 4. The CDR3 contains 16 residues. Germline V gives CDR1 LGHNA, CDR2 YNFKEQ. CDR3 region: CASSRGTSGFQETQYF. DNA of the CDR3: TGTGCCAGCAGCCGTGGGACTAGCGGGTTCCAAGAGACCCAGTACTTC.

The chain employs TRBV19 and TRBJ2-3; the D is unclear. CDR1 is LNHDA, CDR2 SQIVND, per germline (reference sequence). V dropped 3 bases and J dropped 4 bases, with 8 bases sitting between them. The CDR3 length is 13 residues. CDR3 sequence: CASSMAAPDTQYF. The CDR3 DNA reads TGTGCCAGTAGTATGGCAGCGCCAGATACGCAGTATTTT.

The chain has TRBV4-1 and TRBJ2-3; D unclear. Germline-derived CDR1 and CDR2 are MGHRA and YSYEKL. The CDR3 runs 12 residues. With 6 bases removed from V and 5 bases from J, the gap between germline ends came to 9 bases. This CDR3 reads CASRGLKDTQYF. CDR3 sequence (DNA): TGCGCCAGCAGGGGCCTAAAAGATACGCAGTATTTT.

The chain combines TRBV7-2 with TRBJ2-1, with D perhaps matching TRBD1 (6 bases). Germline loops: CDR1 SGHTA, CDR2 FQGNSA. The CDR3 extends over 15 amino acids. V lost 3 bases, J lost 0 bases, and 9 bases lay in between. This chain's CDR3 is CASSFDRSSYNEQFF. The DNA for the CDR3 is TGTGCCAGCAGCTTTGACAGGAGCTCCTACAATGAGCAGTTCTTC.

This clone came up a few times. This chain uses TRBV6-5 with TRBJ1-3; D unclear. The CDR3 contains 13 residues. V was clipped by 8 bases and J by 0 bases, with 8 bases between them. Germline CDR1 is MNHEY and CDR2 is SVGAGI. The CDR3 reads CASFPSSGNTIYF. CDR3 nucleotides: TGTGCCAGCTTCCCCTCCTCTGGAAACACCATATATTTT.

This chain uses TRBV5-1 with TRBJ1-1, with 8 bases identical to TRBD1. This CDR3 region has 15 residues. After removal of 1 base from V and 10 bases from J, the junction contained 12 bases not matched to a gene. The germline gives CDR1 SGHRS, CDR2 YFSETQ. CDR3 region: CASSLKAGGGGGAFF. The CDR3 coding sequence is TGCGCCAGCAGCTTGAAGGCAGGGGGCGGAGGGGGAGCTTTCTTT.

The chain is built from TRBV7-3 and TRBJ1-1, with TRBD1 as a possible D gene (6 bases). Trimming pared 8 bases from V and 4 bases from J, leaving 14 bases between. The CDR3 has 13 residues. From germline, CDR1 is SGHTA and CDR2 FQGTGA. CDR3 DNA: TGTGCCAGCGGTACAGGGATCGGCACTGAAGCTTTCTTT. As protein: CASGTGIGTEAFF.

This chain connects TRBV5-4 to TRBJ2-3; a possible D gene is TRBD2 (7 bases). Germline loops: CDR1 SGHNT, CDR2 YYREEE (reference sequence). Deletions cut 4 bases from V and 4 bases from J, with 19 bases between. The CDR3 runs 16 residues. The CDR3: CASSRQRGGSADTQYF. The CDR3 DNA sequence: TGTGCCAGCAGCCGGCAGAGGGGGGGATCGGCAGATACGCAGTATTTT.

This chain connects TRBV2 to TRBJ1-3; possible D gene TRBD1, 5 bases. Germline lookup yields CDR1 SNHLY and CDR2 FYNNEI. Trimming removed 8 bases at V and 2 bases at J, with 10 bases between. This CDR3 is built from 13 residues. Here the CDR3 reads CASSGEPGNTIYF. The CDR3 DNA follows: TGTGCCAGCTCGGGGGAACCTGGAAACACCATATATTTT.

The CDR3 here is CATSRQEIYNEQFF. CDR3 in DNA: TGTGCCACCAGCCGACAGGAAATATACAATGAGCAGTTCTTC. The chain couples TRBV10-3 to TRBJ2-1; perhaps TRBD1 as D (6 bases). Germline CDR1 and CDR2: ENHRY and SYGVKD. The V gene lost 10 bases and the J gene lost 4 bases, with 17 bases spanning the gap. CDR3 length equals 14 residues.

The CDR3 here is CASSSTTGLGGNTIYF. CDR3 coding DNA: TGCGCCAGCAGCTCAACCACAGGGTTGGGTGGAAACACCATATATTTT. The rearrangement links TRBV5-1 to TRBJ1-3; tentatively, D is TRBD1 (6 bases). V was pared by 3 bases and J by 3 bases, with 16 bases between. Germline CDR1 and CDR2: SGHRS and YFSETQ. The CDR3 is 16 amino acids.

The chain recombines TRBV7-3 with TRBJ2-3, with a weak D call TRBD2 (7 bases). Trimming shortened V by 5 bases and J by 5 bases, and 23 bases separated the two germline ends. Looked up from germline, CDR1 is SGHTA and CDR2 is FQGTGA. CDR3 size: 17 residues. The CDR3 loop reads CASSPRGGPGLRDTQYF. The CDR3 coding sequence is TGTGCCAGCAGCCCGAGGGGGGGGCCGGGACTGCGAGATACGCAGTATTTT.

This clone was seen once. The chain combines TRBV5-6 with TRBJ2-6; TRBD1 aligns across 8 bases. The V and J ends lost 6 bases and 0 bases, in that order; junction bases with no gene match: 8. Germline CDR1 and CDR2: SGHDT and YYEEEE. This CDR3 comprises 17 residues. The CDR3 region has the DNA TGTGCCAGCAAGGACAGGGTGTATTACTCTGGGGCCAACGTCCTGACTTTC. This gives the protein CASKDRVYYSGANVLTF.

The V gene is TRBV7-2, the J gene TRBJ1-1; D uncertain. The V gene's germline CDR1 is SGHTA and CDR2 FQGNSA. This CDR3 region has 12 residues. The germline V and J ends were trimmed by 3 bases and 11 bases, with 13 bases remaining between them. The CDR3 loop reads CASSFSRGPAFF. CDR3 DNA sequence: TGTGCCAGCAGCTTCTCTCGGGGTCCTGCTTTCTTT.

The rearrangement joins TRBV14 to TRBJ1-1, with D unclear. Germline CDR1 and CDR2: SGHDN and FVKESK. The CDR3 has 14 amino acids. V lost 1 base and J 3 bases, leaving 9 bases between the germline ends. This chain's CDR3 is CASSQVRRDTEAFF. CDR3 in DNA: TGTGCCAGCAGCCAAGTCCGCCGGGACACTGAAGCTTTCTTT.

This chain links TRBV30 with TRBJ1-6, with 8 positions matching TRBD1. With V trimmed by 5 bases and J by 5 bases, 8 bases remained unmatched. Germline CDR1 GTSNPN, CDR2 SVGIG (reference sequence). The CDR3 spans 15 residues. Here the CDR3 DNA reads TGTGCCTGGTCACTTCGGACAGGGCATAATTCACCCCTCCACTTT. Encoded protein: CAWSLRTGHNSPLHF.

Concerning this clone: One junction end disagrees with the germline gene, perhaps due to a read error. CDR3 in amino acids: CASSFGGGPSTGTQYF. The CDR3 DNA reads TGTGCCAGCAGCTTTGGGGGGGGTCCCTCCACAGGTACGCAGTATTTT. The chain recombines TRBV5-4 with TRBJ2-3; 7 positions match TRBD2. The CDR3 loop spans 16 amino acids. The germline V gene encodes CDR1 SGHNT and CDR2 YYREEE (reference sequence). The entire variable domain, with the rest obtained from reference TRBV5-4 and TRBJ2-3, is as follows: ETGVTQSPTHLIKTRGQQVTLRCSSQSGHNTVSWYQQALGQGPQFIFQYYREEENGRGNFPPRFSGLQFPNYSSELNVNALELDDSALYLCASSFGGGPSTGTQYFGPGTRLTVL.

The chain couples TRBV9 to TRBJ2-2; TRBD2 matches at 11 bases. The CDR3 runs 19 residues. The V and J ends lost 3 bases and 4 bases, in that order; junction bases with no gene match: 14. Germline V gives CDR1 SGDLS, CDR2 YYNGEE. CDR3 loop: CASSAPGLADPRGTGELFF. The CDR3 DNA reads as TGTGCCAGCAGCGCGCCGGGACTAGCGGACCCTCGAGGCACCGGGGAGCTGTTTTTT. The whole variable domain, filled in from reference TRBV9 and TRBJ2-2, reads DSGVTQTPKHLITATGQRVTLRCSPRSGDLSVYWYQQSLDQGLQFLIQYYNGEERAKGNILERFSAQQFPDLHSELNLSSLELGDSALYFCASSAPGLADPRGTGELFFGEGSRLTVL.

V is TRBV6-5 and J is TRBJ1-1; D unclear. Per the germline V gene, CDR1 is MNHEY and CDR2 is SVGAGI. The CDR3 is made up of 13 amino acids. The V and J ends lost 2 bases and 4 bases respectively, with 8 bases between them. Here the CDR3 reads CASSYDPGTEAFF. The CDR3 DNA reads TGTGCCAGCAGTTACGACCCGGGCACTGAAGCTTTCTTT.

As regards this clone: One junction end does not reproduce the germline sequence, and a read error may be involved. The chain uses TRBV18 and TRBJ1-1; D is undetermined. Germline CDR1 KGHSH, CDR2 LQKENI. The length of the CDR3 is 13 residues. CDR3 loop: CASSPRSSTVAFF. The DNA for the CDR3 is TGTGCCAGCTCACCAAGATCCTCAACTGTAGCTTTCTTT.

The chain couples TRBV4-1 to TRBJ2-1, with D hard to call. The CDR3 sequence is 14 residues long. The germline CDR1 and CDR2 sequences are MGHRA and YSYEKL. V gave up 0 bases and J gave up 8 bases, with 11 bases separating them. CDR3: CASSQDPQIDEQFF. The CDR3 DNA follows: TGCGCCAGCAGCCAAGATCCACAGATCGATGAGCAGTTCTTC.